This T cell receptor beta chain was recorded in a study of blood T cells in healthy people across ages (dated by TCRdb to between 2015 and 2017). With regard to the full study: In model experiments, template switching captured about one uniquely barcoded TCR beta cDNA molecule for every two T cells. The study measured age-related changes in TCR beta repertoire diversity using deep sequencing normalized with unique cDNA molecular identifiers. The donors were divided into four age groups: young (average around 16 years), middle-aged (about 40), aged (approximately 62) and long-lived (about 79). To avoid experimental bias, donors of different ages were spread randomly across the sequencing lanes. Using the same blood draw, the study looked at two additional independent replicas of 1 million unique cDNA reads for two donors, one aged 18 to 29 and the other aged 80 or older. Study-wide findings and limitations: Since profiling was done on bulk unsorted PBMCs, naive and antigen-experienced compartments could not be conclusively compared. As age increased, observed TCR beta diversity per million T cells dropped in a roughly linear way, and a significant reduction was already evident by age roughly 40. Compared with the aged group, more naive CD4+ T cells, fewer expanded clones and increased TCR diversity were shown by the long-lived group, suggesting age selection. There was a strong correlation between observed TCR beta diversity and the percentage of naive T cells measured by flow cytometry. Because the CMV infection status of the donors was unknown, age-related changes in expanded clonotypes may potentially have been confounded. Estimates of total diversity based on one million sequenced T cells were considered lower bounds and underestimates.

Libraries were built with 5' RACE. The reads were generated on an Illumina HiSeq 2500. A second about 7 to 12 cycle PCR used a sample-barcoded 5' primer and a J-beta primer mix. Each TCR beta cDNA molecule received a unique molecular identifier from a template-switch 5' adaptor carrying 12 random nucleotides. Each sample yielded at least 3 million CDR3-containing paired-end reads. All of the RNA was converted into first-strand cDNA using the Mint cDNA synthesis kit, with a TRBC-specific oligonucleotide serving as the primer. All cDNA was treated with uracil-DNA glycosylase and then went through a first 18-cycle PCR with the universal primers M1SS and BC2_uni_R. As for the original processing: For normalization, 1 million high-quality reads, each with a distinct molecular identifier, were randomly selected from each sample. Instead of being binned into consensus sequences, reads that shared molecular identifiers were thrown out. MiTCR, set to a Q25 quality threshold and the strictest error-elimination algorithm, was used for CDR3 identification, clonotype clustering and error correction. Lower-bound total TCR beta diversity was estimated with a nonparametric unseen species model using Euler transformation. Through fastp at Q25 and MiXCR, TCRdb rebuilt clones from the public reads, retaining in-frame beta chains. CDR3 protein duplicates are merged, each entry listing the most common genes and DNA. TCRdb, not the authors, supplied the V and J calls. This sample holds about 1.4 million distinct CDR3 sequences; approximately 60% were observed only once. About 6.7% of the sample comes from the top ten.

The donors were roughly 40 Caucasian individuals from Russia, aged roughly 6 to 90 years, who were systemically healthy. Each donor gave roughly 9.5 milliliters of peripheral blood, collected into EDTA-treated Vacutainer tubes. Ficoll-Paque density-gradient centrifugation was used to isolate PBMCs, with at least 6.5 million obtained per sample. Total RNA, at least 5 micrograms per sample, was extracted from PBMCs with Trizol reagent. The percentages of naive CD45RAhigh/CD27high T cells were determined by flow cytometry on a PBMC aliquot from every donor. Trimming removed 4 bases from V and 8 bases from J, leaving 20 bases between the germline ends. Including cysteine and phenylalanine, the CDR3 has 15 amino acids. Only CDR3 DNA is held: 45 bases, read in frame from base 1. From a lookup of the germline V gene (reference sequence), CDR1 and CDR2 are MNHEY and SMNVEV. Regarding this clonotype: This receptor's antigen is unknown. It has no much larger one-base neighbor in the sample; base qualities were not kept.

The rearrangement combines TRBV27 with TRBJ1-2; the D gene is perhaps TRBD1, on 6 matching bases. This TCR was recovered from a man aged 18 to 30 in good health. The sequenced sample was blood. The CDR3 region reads CASSSLPRTDLGYTF. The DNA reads TGTGCCAGCAGTTCCCTACCGAGGACAGACCTGGGCTACACCTTC.